These 13 T cell receptor beta chains share one sample of origin, sequenced in a study of neurological immune-mediated disorders (dated by TCRdb to about 2019). Library preparation was by 5' RACE. The sample was run on an Illumina HiSeq 2500. Through fastp at Q25 and MiXCR, TCRdb rebuilt clones from the public reads, retaining in-frame beta chains. All rows with the same CDR3 protein become a single entry with the most common DNA and genes. The sample table shows 77,000 or so distinct CDR3 sequences, and about 9% are seen once. The ten largest clones take up 1.5% to 2% of the sample. The sequenced material came from PBMCs. These receptors were collected from a man aged 50 to 59 in good health.

This clonotype was found many times. The chain has TRBV5-1 and TRBJ2-7; 7 bases match TRBD2. This CDR3 comprises 14 residues. V gave up 3 bases and J gave up 3 bases; unmatched junction bases: 6. The germline V gene has CDR1 SGHRS and CDR2 YFSETQ. The CDR3 region is CASSSTTGGYEQYF. In DNA, the CDR3 is TGCGCCAGCAGCTCGACCACGGGGGGCTACGAGCAGTACTTC.

About this clonotype: The DNA is omitted, as the CDR3 cannot be located on it reliably, and the CDR3 follows TCRdb's listing. The gene calls are TRBV5-1 and TRBJ2-1; TRBD2, the table's D call, was not compared with the DNA. Including both end residues, the CDR3 is 19 amino acids long. CDR1 and CDR2 from the germline V gene are SGHRS and YFSETQ. The CDR3 spells CASSFYICSVLVRVGEQFF.

This clonotype was seen many times. The chain uses TRBV20-1 and TRBJ1-5; no definite D call. The V end lost 1 base, the J end lost 4 bases, and 8 bases lay between the germline ends. This CDR3 spans 13 amino acids. Germline V gene sequence: CDR1 DFQATT, CDR2 SNEGSKA (reference sequence). CDR3 in amino acids: CSARVAGNQPQHF. The CDR3 DNA is TGCAGTGCTAGAGTGGCGGGGAATCAGCCCCAGCATTTT.

This clonotype was observed at least ten times. The V call is TRBV4-3, the J call TRBJ1-5; no clear D. Germline CDR1 LGHNA, CDR2 YSLEER. Trimming took 0 bases from V and 6 from J, leaving 12 bases between them. CDR3 length equals 15 residues. The CDR3 DNA reads TGCGCCAGCAGCCAAGATTTGGTTTCGGGTCAGCCCCAGCATTTT. It is translated as CASSQDLVSGQPQHF.

This clonotype occurred many times. V gene TRBV28 combines with J gene TRBJ2-7; 10 bases fit TRBD2. With V trimmed by 4 bases and J by 6 bases, 6 bases remained unmatched. This CDR3 contains 14 residues. The germline gives CDR1 MDHEN, CDR2 SYDVKM. CDR3 amino acids: CASSSALAGAEQYF. DNA of the CDR3: TGTGCCAGCAGTTCCGCCCTAGCGGGGGCCGAGCAGTACTTC. Combining the CDR3 with reference TRBV28 and TRBJ2-7 gives the whole variable domain DVKVTQSSRYLVKRTGEKVFLECVQDMDHENMFWYRQDPGLGLRLIYFSYDVKMKEKGDIPEGYSVSREKKERFSLILESASTNQTSMYLCASSSALAGAEQYFGPGTRLTVT.

This clonotype was observed at least ten times. The chain joins TRBV12-3 or TRBV12-4 to TRBJ1-2, with D tentatively TRBD1 (5 bases). CDR3 length equals 12 residues. The V gene lost 7 bases and the J gene lost 8 bases, with 14 bases spanning the gap. CDR3 region: CASTEEGYGYTF. CDR3 bases: TGTGCCAGCACCGAGGAGGGGTACGGCTACACCTTC.

This clonotype was counted at least ten times. The J gene is TRBJ2-2, the V gene TRBV7-8; unclear D gene. The CDR3 length is 16 residues. CDR1 is SGHVS, CDR2 FQNEAQ, per germline. Trimming removed 2 bases at V and 0 bases at J, with 10 bases between. The CDR3 bases are TGTGCCAGCAGCTTAAAGTCTTGGGCGAACACCGGGGAGCTGTTTTTT. Translating it yields CASSLKSWANTGELFF.

J is TRBJ1-6 and V is TRBV6-2 or TRBV6-3; a weak D match, TRBD1 (5 bases). V shed 5 bases and J shed 7 bases, with 15 bases lying between them. Germline V gene lookup returns CDR1 MNHEY and CDR2 SVGEGT. The CDR3 contains 15 residues. The CDR3 is CASSVPGTGNSPLHF. CDR3 DNA sequence: TGTGCCAGCAGTGTCCCCGGGACGGGGAATTCACCCCTCCACTTT.

This clonotype was detected many times. V is TRBV25-1 and J is TRBJ2-7; 8 positions match TRBD1. V was pared by 6 bases and J by 3 bases, with 10 bases of the junction left unmatched. The CDR3 extends over 15 amino acids. Germline CDR1 is MGHDK and CDR2 is SYGVNS. The chain's CDR3 is CASRAAGTGLYEQYF. In nucleotides, the CDR3 is TGTGCCAGCAGGGCTGCCGGGACAGGACTCTACGAGCAGTACTTC.

This clonotype was seen at least ten times. The CDR3 sequence: CASSTGGSGSYEQYF. As DNA, the CDR3 is TGCGCCAGCAGCACTGGAGGGTCAGGGTCCTACGAGCAGTACTTC. The chain is built from TRBV5-1 and TRBJ2-7, with D perhaps TRBD2 (6 bases). Per the germline V gene, CDR1 is SGHRS and CDR2 is YFSETQ. CDR3 length equals 15 residues. V was shortened by 4 bases and J by 1 base, with 15 bases between the two germline ends.

The chain is built from TRBV20-1 and TRBJ2-7; the D is unclear. CDR1 and CDR2 (germline): DFQATT, SNEGSKA (reference sequence). The CDR3 spans 12 residues. CDR3 residues: CSVSVGTYEQYF. CDR3 nucleotide sequence: TGCAGCGTTTCCGTCGGAACCTACGAGCAGTACTTC.

On this clonotype: Given a much more abundant clone one base away, this may be a read error. Lacking the conserved final phenylalanine or tryptophan, this CDR3 likely reflects a read error. The chain has TRBV29-1 and TRBJ2-1; TRBD2 matches at 9 bases. Trimming cost V 3 bases and J 5 bases; bases outside gene matches: 11. This CDR3 is built from 16 residues. Germline assignment: CDR1 SQVTM and CDR2 ANQGSEA. CDR3 sequence: CSVEFIAGVGDNEQFL. CDR3 DNA: TGCAGCGTTGAGTTCATAGCGGGAGTCGGGGACAATGAGCAGTTCTTA.

CDR3 bases: TGCAGCTCCGCAGCGGGCGGGGAGCTGTTTTTT. Protein sequence: CSSAAGGELFF. V usage is TRBV29-1 and J usage is TRBJ2-2; the D gene is possibly TRBD2 (6 bases). The V gene lost 8 bases and the J gene lost 7 bases, with 11 bases spanning the gap. This CDR3 spans 11 amino acids. Germline lookup yields CDR1 SQVTM and CDR2 ANQGSEA.